This is a list of T cell receptor beta chains from one sample in a study of monozygotic twins with inflammatory bowel disease. From the 5' RACE reads, TCRdb lists one entry per CDR3 protein and no DNA. The table lists about 300,000 distinct CDR3 sequences. The sequencing input was blood. These receptor sequences come from a human donor with ulcerative colitis or Crohn's disease, or a healthy co-twin of an affected twin (not recorded which). The CDR3 runs from the conserved cysteine through the conserved F or W.

TRBJ2-7	TRBV5-1	CASTVPGAYEQYF
TRBJ1-1	TRBV6-2/TRBV6-3	CASRPTGQGSGNTEAFF
TRBJ1-1	TRBV7-9	CASSEGQGPFEAFF
TRBJ2-2	TRBV20-1	CSARVTKTNTGELFF
TRBJ1-5	TRBV5-6	CASSARVGNQPQHF
TRBJ2-7	TRBV12-3/TRBV12-4	CASSFLNLAYEQYF
TRBJ2-3	TRBV12-3/TRBV12-4	CASSPERSTGADTQYF
TRBJ2-5	TRBV10-3	CAISEDQGETQYF
TRBJ2-5	TRBV2	CASTRLAGEETQYF
TRBJ1-1	TRBV19	CASSSTGPLITMNTEAFF
TRBJ2-3	TRBV6-6	CASSYSTLGDTQYF
TRBJ2-3	TRBV12-3/TRBV12-4	CASSLRAGNQNTQYF
TRBJ2-2	TRBV6-2/TRBV6-3	CASSYLGTGELFF
TRBJ2-7	TRBV10-3	CAISESALLDLEQYF
TRBJ2-5	TRBV29-1	CSVEGLAAKETQYF
TRBJ1-4	TRBV6-1	CASSSAGAGRNEKLFF
TRBJ2-7	TRBV7-9	CASSLGDGSGHYEQYF
TRBJ2-7	TRBV4-2	CASSQYRGEQYF
TRBJ2-3	TRBV11-3	CASSLGRGGVTDTQYF
TRBJ1-6	TRBV7-9	CASSLAGGPLSPLHF
TRBJ2-6	TRBV19	CASKISGANVLTF
TRBJ2-1	TRBV7-9	CASSDPDRGNEQFF
TRBJ2-2	TRBV4-3	CASSQARLAGVFGTGELFF
TRBJ2-5	TRBV7-2	CASSLMTWETQYF
TRBJ2-2	TRBV19	CASSPTGGNTGELFF
TRBJ2-5	TRBV7-2	CASSASRLETQYF
TRBJ2-7	TRBV20-1	CSARLAGGEQYF
TRBJ2-7	TRBV7-9	CASPPEGLPYEQYF
TRBJ2-1	TRBV28	CASARGGRETYNEQFF
TRBJ2-3	TRBV20-1	CSARGTSGRERTDTQYF
TRBJ2-5	TRBV5-5	CASRHRTSEIQETQYF
TRBJ2-5	TRBV6-4	CASSETSGIGQETQYF
TRBJ2-2	TRBV7-2	CASSLRASGRFTGELFF
TRBJ2-7	TRBV7-2	CASSLLGVYDEQYF
TRBJ1-5	TRBV11-2	CASSLAAGDNQPQHF
TRBJ2-3	TRBV7-2	CASSSTWADTQYF
TRBJ2-3	TRBV12-3/TRBV12-4	CASSLGARTDTQYF
TRBJ2-4	TRBV20-1	CSARDRADKIFAKNIQYF
TRBJ1-2	TRBV2	CASRGQFIDTF
TRBJ2-7	TRBV18	CASSPSTAGENFYEQYF
TRBJ2-3	TRBV5-6	CASRDSLGTPTDTQYF
TRBJ2-7	TRBV3-1	CASSQDLRDEQYF
TRBJ2-3	TRBV18	CASSPRDRRRTGDTQYF
TRBJ2-3	TRBV12-3/TRBV12-4	CASSFRITDTQYF
TRBJ2-1	TRBV28	CASSLSEFGRRQFF